This is a list of T cell receptor beta chains from one sample in a study of T cells in Graves' hyperthyroidism and ophthalmopathy. TCRdb fed the multiplex PCR reads into MiXCR, producing one record per CDR3 protein. The sample has about 700,000 distinct CDR3 sequences; 11% to 15% are singletons. Sequencing was carried out using blood. These receptors were obtained from a woman under 30 with Graves' hyperthyroidism. CDR3s include the opening cysteine and the closing phenylalanine or tryptophan. Size is omitted from some rows. Given values are once, few, many or a class for expanded clones.

many	TRBV7-2	TRBJ2-1	CASSLGSSGSTYNEQFF
many	TRBV5-6	TRBJ1-2	CASSLGTGTNYGYTF
few	TRBV6-2/TRBV6-3	TRBJ1-1	CASSTDRGTEAFF
.	TRBV6-6	TRBJ1-2	CASSYYKDGYYGYTF
.	TRBV6-6	TRBJ1-2	CASSYSGTGGYGYTF
many	TRBV20-1	TRBJ2-3	CSARGVEGPSTDTQYF
many	TRBV20-1	TRBJ1-1	CSASTGPMNTEAFF
.	TRBV19	TRBJ2-4	CASGRGSRNIQYF
many	TRBV6-2/TRBV6-3	TRBJ2-3	CAAHSSGRGDTQYF
many	TRBV27	TRBJ1-2	CASRRQGLDYGYTF
many	TRBV3-1	TRBJ2-7	CASSQDVLSSYEQYF
many	TRBV2	TRBJ2-5	CASTRGVSETQYF
.	TRBV7-3	TRBJ1-2	CASSLTGGDYGYTF
many	TRBV7-3	TRBJ2-1	CASSLMLASGKDEQFF
.	TRBV7-2	TRBJ2-3	CASSLGPPSGAAQGTQYF
many	TRBV10-1	TRBJ2-7	CASSENNGWVEGRSYEQYF
.	TRBV7-7	TRBJ2-7	CASSPAPGGIYEQYF
few	TRBV27	TRBJ2-7	CASSQWGGSSPPYEQYF
.	TRBV28	TRBJ1-1	CASDRGPLEAFF
many	TRBV20-1	TRBJ2-1	CSRQGRHNEQFF
many	TRBV6-1	TRBJ1-4	CASILSGHTNEKLFF
.	TRBV6-5	TRBJ2-2	CASSYKGLEGTGELFF
.	TRBV14	TRBJ1-1	CASSRWMVRDTEAFF
many	TRBV7-9	TRBJ2-5	CASSTYLTDAETQYF
few	TRBV6-2/TRBV6-3	TRBJ2-2	CASSRLGPKAGELFF
few	TRBV29-1	TRBJ1-1	CSVPKFDRGLKNTEAFF
.	TRBV12-3/TRBV12-4	TRBJ2-2	CASRRSVTGELFF
many	TRBV6-2/TRBV6-3	TRBJ2-3	CASTLGLAGGTQYF
many	TRBV24-1	TRBJ1-2	CATSDSMDLRGYTF
many	TRBV4-1	TRBJ1-2	CASSQDPNLANYGYTF
many	TRBV6-2/TRBV6-3	TRBJ1-4	CASRDGVEKLFF
.	TRBV12-3/TRBV12-4	TRBJ2-1	CASSSGTGRLGGQFF
.	TRBV4-3	TRBJ1-2	CASSQGHFYGYTF
.	TRBV12-3/TRBV12-4	TRBJ2-5	CASSHWPPGLGETQYF
many	TRBV4-1	TRBJ2-7	CASSQDPGLAVYEQYF
.	TRBV12-3/TRBV12-4	TRBJ1-3	CASSLAGRISGNTIYF
.	TRBV7-2	TRBJ2-3	CASSPKGTSGRYTDTQYF
few	TRBV9	TRBJ1-4	CASSPSGASAGEKLFF
.	TRBV6-1	TRBJ2-7	CASKPGTNDEQYF
.	TRBV6-1	TRBJ2-7	CASSPARSGTETYEQYF
many	TRBV12-3/TRBV12-4	TRBJ1-5	CASVGASNQPQHF
.	TRBV13	TRBJ2-1	CASRPSGRYNEQFF
.	TRBV7-3	TRBJ2-3	CASSSLGALWDTQYF
.	TRBV3-1	TRBJ2-1	CASRRTGNGPLPFF
many	TRBV12-3/TRBV12-4	TRBJ2-1	CASRSSGTYNEQFF
many	TRBV12-3/TRBV12-4	TRBJ2-1	CASSLGNSRSRGEQFF